Below are 20 T cell receptor beta chains sequenced from a single sample in a study of OX40 agonist ivuxolimab in advanced cancers. Profiled with immunoSEQ multiplex PCR; TCRdb holds only in-frame clones, not every one. The table includes over 55,000 clones, 80% to 90% detected once. Sequenced here: CD4+ or CD8+ T cells sorted from blood, sampled in a trial of the OX40 agonist ivuxolimab. These receptors all stem from an adult with an advanced solid tumor such as melanoma, head and neck, liver or kidney cancer.

The chain carries TRBV10-3 and TRBJ1-3, with TRBD1 matching over 7 bases. The trim removed 10 bases at V and 1 base at J, leaving 7 bases unmatched. The CDR3 sequence is 14 residues long. Germline assignment: CDR1 ENHRY and CDR2 SYGVKD. The CDR3 reads CASSTGASGNTIYF. CDR3 DNA sequence: TGTGCCAGCTCCACAGGGGCATCTGGAAACACCATATATTTT.

V is TRBV5-1 and J is TRBJ2-1, with TRBD2 matching over 7 bases. Germline CDR1 is SGHRS and CDR2 is YFSETQ. This CDR3 comprises 14 residues. Trimming cost V 3 bases and J 7 bases; bases outside gene matches: 7. CDR3 loop: CASSWGTTENEQFF. DNA of the CDR3: TGCGCCAGCAGCTGGGGGACTACAGAAAATGAGCAGTTCTTC. The full variable domain, its missing parts supplied by reference TRBV5-1 and TRBJ2-1, is KAGVTQTPRYLIKTRGQQVTLSCSPISGHRSVSWYQQTPGQGLQFLFEYFSETQRNKGNFPGRFSGRQFSNSRSEMNVSTLELGDSALYLCASSWGTTENEQFFGPGTRLTVL.

V and J are TRBV5-4 and TRBJ2-3, with a tentative D call TRBD1 (5 bases). Per germline, CDR1 SGHNT and CDR2 YYREEE (reference sequence). The CDR3 runs 15 residues. Deletions cut 0 bases from V and 3 bases from J, with 11 bases between. Here the CDR3 reads CASSLGDRLTDTQYF. The CDR3 nucleotides read TGTGCCAGCAGCTTGGGCGACAGATTAACAGATACGCAGTATTTT.

This chain links TRBV7-8 with TRBJ2-7, with 8 bases identical to TRBD2. Per germline, CDR1 SGHVS and CDR2 FQNEAQ. V shed 5 bases and J 0 bases; nucleotides not matched to a gene: 12. The CDR3 contains 17 residues. CDR3 region: CASSPQGGLAGSYEQYF. Here the CDR3 DNA reads TGTGCCAGCAGCCCACAGGGTGGGCTAGCGGGCTCCTACGAGCAGTACTTC. Based on the CDR3 plus reference TRBV7-8 and TRBJ2-7, the full variable domain is GAGVSQSPRYKVAKRGQDVALRCDPISGHVSLFWYQQALGQGPEFLTYFQNEAQLDKSGLPSDRFFAERPEGSVSTLKIQRTQQEDSAVYLCASSPQGGLAGSYEQYFGPGTRLTVT.

This clone was counted at least ten times. This chain links TRBV6-5 with TRBJ2-7, with TRBD2 matching 8 bases. Germline loops: CDR1 MNHEY, CDR2 SVGAGI. This CDR3 contains 13 residues. V dropped 11 bases and J dropped 7; count of bases not matched to a gene: 13. This CDR3 reads CAGRDSGTGEQYF. CDR3 nucleotide sequence: TGTGCCGGCCGGGATAGCGGGACTGGGGAGCAGTACTTC.

The chain has TRBV11-2 and TRBJ2-1, with 7 bases matching TRBD1. The germline gives CDR1 SGHAT, CDR2 FQNNGV. V was pared by 4 bases and J by 4 bases, with 4 bases of the junction left unmatched. The CDR3 contains 14 residues. The CDR3 reads CASSSLDRYNEQFF. CDR3 DNA: TGTGCCAGCAGCTCCTTGGACAGGTACAATGAGCAGTTCTTC. Supplemented by reference TRBV11-2 and TRBJ2-1, the full variable domain reads EAGVAQSPRYKIIEKRQSVAFWCNPISGHATLYWYQQILGQGPKLLIQFQNNGVVDDSQLPKDRFSAERLKGVDSTLKIQPAKLEDSAVYLCASSSLDRYNEQFFGPGTRLTVL.

The CDR3 region is CASSLEQGWYGYTF. CDR3 sequence (DNA): TGCGCCAGCAGCTTGGAACAGGGATGGTATGGCTACACCTTC. V gene TRBV5-1 combines with J gene TRBJ1-2, with TRBD1 as a possible D gene (6 bases). Between the trimmed V and J ends, which lost 0 bases and 5 bases, there was a span of 11 bases. In germline, CDR1 is SGHRS, CDR2 YFSETQ. This CDR3 has 14 residues.

The chain is built from TRBV28 and TRBJ1-1; D possibly corresponds to TRBD1 (5 bases). V was clipped by 10 bases and J by 7 bases, with 16 bases between them. Germline assignment: CDR1 MDHEN and CDR2 SYDVKM. The CDR3 is made up of 12 amino acids. The CDR3 here is CATRQIAVEAFF. DNA of the CDR3: TGTGCCACCCGACAGATTGCAGTTGAAGCTTTCTTT.

This sequence joins TRBV7-8 and TRBJ1-2, with 9 positions matching TRBD1. Germline trimming cut 6 bases from V and 8 bases from J; bases unmatched to any gene: 13. The CDR3 runs 15 residues. CDR1 is SGHVS and CDR2 is FQNEAQ in the germline V gene. The CDR3 sequence: CASSPRTDRGGGYTF. For the CDR3, the DNA is TGTGCCAGCAGTCCGAGAACGGACAGGGGAGGGGGCTACACCTTC.

V gene TRBV7-2 combines with J gene TRBJ2-7; 9 nucleotides align to TRBD2. Germline trimming cut 3 bases from V and 0 bases from J; bases unmatched to any gene: 0. Germline assignment: CDR1 SGHTA and CDR2 FQGNSA. CDR3 length equals 14 residues. CDR3 DNA sequence: TGTGCCAGCAGCTTGACTAGCGGCTCCTACGAGCAGTACTTC. This sequence encodes CASSLTSGSYEQYF.

V usage is TRBV19 and J usage is TRBJ1-2; a weak D match, TRBD1 (5 bases). Trimming pared 0 bases from V and 8 bases from J, leaving 19 bases between. There are 16 residues in the CDR3. Germline V gene lookup returns CDR1 LNHDA and CDR2 SQIVND (reference sequence). The CDR3, as DNA: TGTGCCAGTAGTATAGAGATTTTGGTTGCGGGGGACGGCTACACCTTC. Residues: CASSIEILVAGDGYTF.

This clone came up a few times. The rearrangement uses TRBV27 and TRBJ2-7; D is perhaps TRBD1 (5 bases). V gave up 2 bases and J gave up 0 bases, with 5 bases separating them. Germline V gene lookup returns CDR1 MNHEY and CDR2 SMNVEV (reference sequence). This CDR3 has 13 amino acids. The CDR3 is CASSLQGSYEQYF. CDR3 DNA sequence: TGTGCCAGCAGTTTACAGGGCTCCTACGAGCAGTACTTC.

The rearrangement joins TRBV29-1 to TRBJ2-1; 7 positions agree with TRBD2. Trimming cost V 3 bases and J 4 bases; bases outside gene matches: 0. The V gene's germline CDR1 is SQVTM and CDR2 ANQGSEA. The CDR3 runs to 12 residues. The CDR3 DNA follows: TGCAGCGTTGATAGCGGGTACAATGAGCAGTTCTTC. It encodes CSVDSGYNEQFF.

The chain recombines TRBV10-3 with TRBJ2-7; 7 positions match TRBD2. This CDR3 is 13 amino acids long. Germline V gene lookup returns CDR1 ENHRY and CDR2 SYGVKD. Trimming removed 4 bases from V and 5 bases from J; junction bases left unmatched: 5. CDR3 residues: CAISGQREHEQYF. DNA for the CDR3: TGTGCCATCAGTGGCCAGCGGGAACACGAGCAGTACTTC.

The chain employs TRBV2 and TRBJ2-3; 13 nucleotides align to TRBD2. This CDR3 is built from 15 residues. V was clipped by 5 bases and J by 11 bases; unmatched bases: 10. Germline CDR1 SNHLY, CDR2 FYNNEI. The CDR3 here is CASSLGLAGATGQYF. The CDR3 DNA sequence: TGTGCCAGCAGTCTAGGACTAGCGGGGGCGACTGGGCAGTATTTT.

The chain has TRBV6-5 and TRBJ1-2; the D is unclear. The CDR3 spans 11 residues. Germline V CDR1 and CDR2: MNHEY, SVGAGI. The V end lost 5 bases, the J end lost 4 bases, and 5 bases lay between the germline ends. The chain's CDR3 is CASSDTYGYTF. The CDR3 DNA reads TGTGCCAGCAGTGACACCTATGGCTACACCTTC.

The chain has TRBV4-1 and TRBJ2-7; unclear D gene. The CDR3 sequence is 15 residues long. The germline V and J ends were trimmed by 0 bases and 0 bases, with 9 bases remaining between them. Germline values: CDR1 MGHRA, CDR2 YSYEKL. CDR3 sequence: CASSQDLVNSYEQYF. The CDR3 DNA is TGCGCCAGCAGCCAAGATCTGGTAAACTCCTACGAGCAGTACTTC.

This clone was counted once. The chain has TRBV19 and TRBJ2-7; 11 bases match TRBD2. After removal of 4 bases from V and 2 bases from J, the junction contained 4 bases not matched to a gene. CDR1 and CDR2 from the germline V gene are LNHDA and SQIVND (reference sequence). The CDR3 is made up of 15 amino acids. The CDR3 nucleotides are TGTGCCAGTAGTACTTCTAGCGGGAGGACCTACGAGCAGTACTTC. Its translation: CASSTSSGRTYEQYF.

J is TRBJ2-1 and V is TRBV7-9; weak D call: TRBD1 (5 bases). V dropped 0 bases and J dropped 8 bases, with 11 bases sitting between them. The CDR3 consists of 14 residues. Germline CDR1 reads SEHNR; CDR2 reads FQNEAQ (reference sequence). CDR3 sequence: CASSLAGAAHEQFF. DNA of the CDR3: TGTGCCAGCAGCTTAGCAGGGGCAGCGCATGAGCAGTTCTTC.

The V and J genes are TRBV29-1 and TRBJ1-1; D is perhaps TRBD1 (6 bases). Trimming left V 5 bases short and J 0 bases short, with 10 bases between. Germline lookup yields CDR1 SQVTM and CDR2 ANQGSEA. The CDR3 is 13 residues long. The CDR3 bases are TGCAGCGTTCACAGGGACATGAACACTGAAGCTTTCTTT. Translating it yields CSVHRDMNTEAFF.